This T cell receptor beta chain was identified during a study of graft-versus-host responses after intestinal transplantation. About the research overall: Anti-thymocyte globulin was used for induction in all recipients, who then took tacrolimus and steroids for roughly three years.

The assay was immunoSEQ multiplex PCR, and TCRdb's table has in-frame clones only and misses some. The table lists about 89,000 clones, approximately 92% of them singletons, with around 0.33% in the top ten. Study results and caveats: Peak circulating GvH clone levels tracked with early post-transplant HvG declines.

About this clone: The antigen remains unidentified.

The germline CDR1 and CDR2 sequences are DFQATT and SNEGSKA (reference sequence). The CDR3 totals 10 residues. The specimen was unstimulated CD4+ T cells sorted from spleen or lymph node cells, collected before intestinal transplant. The chain is built from TRBV20-1 and TRBJ2-1; no clear D gene. This receptor was identified in a human donor who received an intestinal transplant. As DNA, the CDR3 is TGCAGCGCCCTAGTATATGAGCAGTTCTTC. It is translated as CSALVYEQFF.